The 24 T cell receptor beta chains listed next were all sequenced from one sample in a study of blood T cell repertoires in COVID-19. Sequencing was performed with immunoSEQ multiplex PCR; in TCRdb, only in-frame clones are kept and a portion is missing. The sample lists about 24,000 clones; 89% were seen once. Sequencing input: peripheral blood. The receptors were gathered from a man between 65 and 79 years old with acute or convalescent COVID-19.

The chain employs TRBV15 and TRBJ1-5; 9 bases align to TRBD1. This CDR3 is built from 16 residues. Germline V gene sequence: CDR1 LNHNV, CDR2 YYDKDF (reference sequence). The V gene end was trimmed by 1 base and the J gene end by 4 bases; junction bases not matched to a gene: 5. The DNA of the CDR3 is TGTGCCACCAGCAGAGGGCCCGGACAGGGGAATCAGCCCCAGCATTTT. Encoded protein: CATSRGPGQGNQPQHF.

This chain joins TRBV19 and TRBJ2-5; no reliable D call. The CDR3 length is 11 residues. Trimming cost V 6 bases and J 1 base, with 3 bases left between them. The germline CDR1 and CDR2 sequences are LNHDA and SQIVND (reference sequence). CDR3 residues: CASSLQETQYF. As DNA, the CDR3 is TGTGCCAGTAGCCTCCAAGAGACCCAGTACTTC.

The V call is TRBV7-9, the J call TRBJ2-1, with D tentatively TRBD2 (5 bases). V lost 3 bases and J lost 9, with 12 bases in between. The germline V gene encodes CDR1 SEHNR and CDR2 FQNEAQ (reference sequence). The CDR3 has 13 amino acids. The CDR3 DNA is TGTGCCAGCAGCTTTGAGGGAGTAGGTGAGCAGTTCTTC. Translation gives CASSFEGVGEQFF. Full variable domain (rest looked up from reference TRBV7-9 and TRBJ2-1): DTGVSQNPRHKITKRGQNVTFRCDPISEHNRLYWYRQTLGQGPEFLTYFQNEAQLEKSRLLSDRFSAERPKGSFSTLEIQRTEQGDSAMYLCASSFEGVGEQFFGPGTRLTVL.

The rearrangement joins TRBV6-5 to TRBJ1-3, with a weak D call TRBD1 (5 bases). Per the germline V gene, CDR1 is MNHEY and CDR2 is SVGAGI. CDR3 length: 15 amino acids. Trimming left V 5 bases short and J 0 bases short, with 11 bases between. CDR3 protein: CASSLTGDSGNTIYF. The CDR3, as DNA: TGTGCCAGCAGTCTCACAGGAGACTCTGGAAACACCATATATTTT.

V usage is TRBV13 and J usage is TRBJ2-7; the D gene is possibly TRBD1 (6 bases). Trimming removed 3 bases from V and 6 bases from J, with 9 bases in between. The CDR3 sequence is 12 residues long. Germline assignment: CDR1 PRHDT and CDR2 FYEKMQ (reference sequence). This chain's CDR3 is CASSFQGPEQYF. Here the CDR3 DNA reads TGTGCCAGCAGCTTTCAGGGGCCCGAGCAGTACTTC.

V usage is TRBV3-1 (or the pseudogene TRBV3-2) and J usage is TRBJ1-2; 8 nucleotides agree with TRBD1. The CDR3 has 13 amino acids. The junction had 3 bases not matched to a gene; V was cut back by 2 bases and J by 7 bases. In germline, CDR1 is LGHDT, CDR2 YNNKEL (reference sequence). CDR3 residues: CASSQLQGAGYTF. For the CDR3, the DNA is TGTGCCAGCAGCCAACTCCAGGGGGCTGGCTACACCTTC.

This chain links TRBV24-1 with TRBJ1-3, with no clear D. V was clipped by 5 bases and J by 4 bases, with 8 bases between them. The V gene's germline CDR1 is KGHDR and CDR2 SFDVKD. The CDR3 extends over 13 amino acids. This chain's CDR3 is CATSAPQGNTIYF. The CDR3 DNA is TGTGCCACCAGTGCTCCTCAGGGAAACACCATATATTTT.

The V gene is TRBV6-1, the J gene TRBJ1-2, with 11 bases lining up with TRBD1. This CDR3 spans 16 amino acids. V lost 3 bases, J lost 2 bases, and 5 bases stayed unmatched. Germline V lookup: CDR1 MNHNS, CDR2 SASEGT. The CDR3 region is CASSDLGQGGNYGYTF. CDR3 coding DNA: TGTGCCAGCAGTGACCTGGGACAGGGGGGCAACTATGGCTACACCTTC.

The chain has TRBV19 and TRBJ2-5; tentatively, D is TRBD2 (7 bases). The length of the CDR3 is 14 residues. The V gene's germline CDR1 is LNHDA and CDR2 SQIVND (reference sequence). Trimming stripped 4 bases from V and 4 bases from J, with 13 bases between. CDR3 region: CASSTRRGLETQYF. The CDR3 DNA reads as TGTGCCAGTAGTACCCGGCGGGGGCTAGAGACCCAGTACTTC.

This chain joins TRBV6-5 and TRBJ1-1; 8 nucleotides agree with TRBD1. V trimming: 4 bases; J trimming: 4 bases; junction bases outside the gene matches: 8. Germline CDR1 reads MNHEY; CDR2 reads SVGAGI. The CDR3 loop spans 15 amino acids. In DNA, the CDR3 is TGTGCCAGCAGTTCCCGGGCCCAGGGGGCCACTGAAGCTTTCTTT. It is translated as CASSSRAQGATEAFF.

The V call is TRBV28, the J call TRBJ1-2; a possible D gene is TRBD1 (6 bases). V shed 2 bases and J shed 4 bases, with 20 bases lying between them. Germline V gives CDR1 MDHEN, CDR2 SYDVKM. The CDR3 has 17 amino acids. In DNA, the CDR3 is TGTGCCAGCAGTTTAATTCCCAACAGGGCCCCCTCCTATGGCTACACCTTC. This codes for CASSLIPNRAPSYGYTF.

The genes are TRBV19 and TRBJ2-3, with D possibly being TRBD1 (5 bases). Germline-derived CDR1 and CDR2 are LNHDA and SQIVND (reference sequence). The CDR3 covers 15 residues. V dropped 7 bases and J dropped 1 base, with 15 bases sitting between them. Here the CDR3 DNA reads TGTGCCAGTATGAGAACAGGAGCAGGCACAGATACGCAGTATTTT. Its protein product is CASMRTGAGTDTQYF.

This sequence joins TRBV4-1 and TRBJ1-2, with a weak D call TRBD1 (5 bases). V gave up 3 bases and J gave up 2 bases, with 13 bases separating them. Germline-derived CDR1 and CDR2 are MGHRA and YSYEKL. This CDR3 has 15 residues. CDR3 residues: CASSQPAGRNYGYTF. DNA for the CDR3: TGCGCCAGCAGCCAGCCGGCAGGGAGGAACTATGGCTACACCTTC.

The V and J genes are TRBV24-1 and TRBJ2-2; D remains unclear. The CDR3 consists of 15 residues. Trimming took off 4 bases at V and 0 bases at J, with 8 bases between the two ends. Germline assignment: CDR1 KGHDR and CDR2 SFDVKD. The CDR3: CATSDPGANTGELFF. Here the CDR3 DNA reads TGTGCCACCAGTGACCCCGGAGCGAACACCGGGGAGCTGTTTTTT.

The V and J genes are TRBV18 and TRBJ2-5; 9 bases map to TRBD2. Losses at the gene ends were 3 bases for V and 1 base for J; bases not matched to a gene: 3. Germline V lookup: CDR1 KGHSH, CDR2 LQKENI. The CDR3 sequence is 15 residues long. CDR3 protein: CASSPSGGPQETQYF. Written as DNA, the CDR3 is TGTGCCAGCTCACCGAGCGGGGGGCCCCAAGAGACCCAGTACTTC.

V is TRBV14 and J is TRBJ2-7; no clear D. CDR3 length equals 13 residues. Trimming took off 4 bases at V and 3 bases at J, with 10 bases between the two ends. CDR1 SGHDN and CDR2 FVKESK come from the germline V gene. This CDR3 is CASSRLADYEQYF. The CDR3 DNA follows: TGTGCCAGCAGCCGGTTGGCAGACTACGAGCAGTACTTC.

The chain couples TRBV3-1 (or the pseudogene TRBV3-2) to TRBJ2-5; TRBD1 matches 9 bases. This CDR3 contains 14 residues. Germline V gene sequence: CDR1 LGHDT, CDR2 YNNKEL (reference sequence). V shed 5 bases, J shed 2 bases, and the junction held 3 bases outside the gene matches. CDR3 residues: CASSLGQGQETQYF. The CDR3 DNA sequence: TGTGCCAGCAGCTTAGGACAGGGGCAAGAGACCCAGTACTTC.

This chain joins TRBV18 and TRBJ1-4, with D possibly TRBD1 on 6 matching bases. V was pared by 5 bases and J by 7 bases, with 11 bases between. CDR1 KGHSH and CDR2 LQKENI come from the germline V gene. The CDR3 contains 13 residues. The CDR3 reads CASSVGAGEKLFF. The DNA for the CDR3 is TGTGCCAGCTCAGTGGGGGCTGGTGAAAAACTGTTTTTT.

V is TRBV5-1 and J is TRBJ2-7; D is ambiguous. V was pared by 0 bases and J by 5 bases, with 12 bases between. The CDR3 contains 14 residues. Germline loops: CDR1 SGHRS, CDR2 YFSETQ. The CDR3 reads CASSLVAVGNEQYF. Here the CDR3 DNA reads TGCGCCAGCAGCTTGGTTGCGGTCGGAAACGAGCAGTACTTC.

This sequence joins TRBV15 and TRBJ1-2; a possible D gene is TRBD1 (5 bases). Trimming removed 1 base from V and 6 bases from J, with 9 bases in between. From germline, CDR1 is LNHNV and CDR2 YYDKDF (reference sequence). The CDR3 runs to 13 residues. The CDR3 loop is CATSRVSGNGYTF. CDR3 sequence (DNA): TGTGCCACCAGCAGAGTATCAGGGAATGGCTACACCTTC.

The V gene is TRBV29-1, the J gene TRBJ2-7; TRBD1 aligns across 7 bases. The CDR3 contains 13 residues. V dropped 7 bases and J dropped 3; count of bases not matched to a gene: 9. CDR1 is SQVTM and CDR2 is ANQGSEA in the germline V gene. The CDR3 loop reads CSALGTGDYEQYF. The CDR3 DNA is TGCAGCGCTTTGGGTACAGGGGACTACGAGCAGTACTTC.

This sequence joins TRBV5-4 and TRBJ2-3; the D gene is possibly TRBD2 (7 bases). Trimming pared 1 base from V and 1 base from J, leaving 19 bases between. CDR1 and CDR2 (germline): SGHNT, YYREEE (reference sequence). This CDR3 is 18 amino acids long. The CDR3: CASSLINRAGAGTDTQYF. CDR3 DNA: TGTGCCAGCAGCTTGATTAACAGGGCGGGAGCGGGCACAGATACGCAGTATTTT.

A single count supports this clone. The J gene is TRBJ2-7, the V gene TRBV6-5; 8 positions agree with TRBD2. This CDR3 has 15 residues. The ends lost 6 bases at V and 2 bases at J; junction bases unmatched: 9. CDR1 is MNHEY and CDR2 is SVGAGI in the germline V gene. The CDR3 region is CASRLTGTRTYEQYF. The DNA for the CDR3 is TGTGCCAGCAGGCTTACCGGGACTAGGACCTACGAGCAGTACTTC.

The rearrangement uses TRBV10-2 and TRBJ1-2, with 12 bases fitting TRBD1. J was trimmed by 4 bases and V by 9 bases; bases with no gene match: 6. The CDR3 runs 14 residues. In germline, CDR1 is WSHSY, CDR2 SAAADI. DNA for the CDR3: TGCGCCAGTTCCGGGACAGGGGGCGTCTATGGCTACACCTTC. Amino acid sequence: CASSGTGGVYGYTF.